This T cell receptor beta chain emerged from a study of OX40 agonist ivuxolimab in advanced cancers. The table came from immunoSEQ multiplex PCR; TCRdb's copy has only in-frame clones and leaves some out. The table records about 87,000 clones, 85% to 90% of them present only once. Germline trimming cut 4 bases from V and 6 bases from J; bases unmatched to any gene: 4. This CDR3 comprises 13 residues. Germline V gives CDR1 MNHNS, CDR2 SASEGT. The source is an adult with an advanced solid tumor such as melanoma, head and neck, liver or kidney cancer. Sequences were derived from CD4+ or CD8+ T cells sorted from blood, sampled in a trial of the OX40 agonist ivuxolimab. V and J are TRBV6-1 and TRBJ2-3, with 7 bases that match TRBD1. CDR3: CASSGVRGDTQYF. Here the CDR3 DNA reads TGTGCCAGCAGTGGGGTCAGGGGGGATACGCAGTATTTT.